This T cell receptor (beta chain) stems from a study of T-cell memory formation after mild COVID-19. Study-level points and caveats: Clones that contracted clustered mainly in CM and EM if CD4+ and in EMRA if CD8+. Detection of some responders pre-infection suggested pre-existing cross-reactive memory T cells participated.

Comment on this clonotype: The antigen remains undetermined. The junction does not match germline at one end; this may be a read error.

5'RACE, which relied on constant-segment primers, yielded TCR alpha and TCR beta cDNA libraries carrying sample barcodes and UMIs. TCRdb processed the 5' RACE reads anew with MiXCR; each CDR3 protein has one entry. The table shows hundreds of thousands of distinct CDR3 sequences, with approximately 24% occurring only once. The germline gives CDR1 WSHSY, CDR2 SAAADI. The CDR3 runs to 14 residues. The source of this sequence is an adult woman who had mild COVID-19 (a few samples of this study predate the infection). Cell type and time point are not known. Sample: PBMCs or a T cell subset sorted from them (not recorded which). The gene calls are TRBV10-2 and TRBJ2-5; 7 bases fit TRBD2. In DNA form, the CDR3 reads TGCGCCAGCAGTGAGCCCTTCTGGGGAGGGCATCAGGACTTC. It encodes CASSEPFWGGHQDF.